These T cell receptor beta chains were read from a single sample in a study of T cell responses to AZD1222 COVID-19 vaccine. Data came from immunoSEQ multiplex PCR; TCRdb stores just in-frame clones and leaves some out. This sample has 70,000 to 95,000 clones, with 80% to 95% found just once. The source material was peripheral blood, sampled 28 days after the second AZD1222 dose. The origin of the receptors is an adult who received the AZD1222 COVID-19 vaccine. Both conserved end residues are part of each CDR3. Fields, in order: V gene, J gene, D gene, clone size, CDR3 protein, CDR3 DNA. A D gene is named only where the DNA matches it firmly. The size field is filled for only some rows; it gives once, few, many or a size class.

TRBV28	TRBJ2-6	-	-	CASMRGSAGANVLTF	TGTGCCAGCATGCGGGGATCAGCTGGGGCCAACGTCCTGACTTTC
TRBV19	TRBJ2-3	TRBD1	once	CASTPGQGSTDTQYF	TGTGCCAGTACCCCAGGACAGGGGAGTACAGATACGCAGTATTTT
TRBV7-9	TRBJ2-1	TRBD2	-	CASSLGGGNEQFF	TGTGCCAGCAGCTTAGGCGGGGGGAATGAGCAGTTCTTC
TRBV5-1	TRBJ2-5	TRBD1	-	CASSSGTDQETQYF	TGCGCCAGCAGCTCTGGGACAGACCAAGAGACCCAGTACTTC
TRBV2	TRBJ2-6	-	-	CASSQTDSGANVLTF	TGTGCCAGCAGTCAGACGGACTCTGGGGCCAACGTCCTGACTTTC
TRBV7-9	TRBJ2-2	-	-	CAIPGRKTGELFF	TGTGCCATTCCGGGCCGAAAGACCGGGGAGCTGTTTTTT
TRBV19	TRBJ1-1	-	-	CASVGGSINTEAFF	TGTGCCAGTGTCGGGGGCTCGATAAACACTGAAGCTTTCTTT
TRBV7-3	TRBJ1-1	-	-	CASSNAGNTEAFF	TGTGCCAGCAGCAACGCTGGGAACACTGAAGCTTTCTTT
TRBV7-9	TRBJ1-1	-	-	CASSSTKKNTEAFF	TGTGCCAGCAGCTCGACAAAGAAGAACACTGAAGCTTTCTTT
TRBV7-3	TRBJ2-7	-	-	CASSLSPGVREQYF	TGTGCCAGCAGCTTATCCCCGGGGGTACGCGAGCAGTACTTC
TRBV27	TRBJ2-4	-	-	CASSPRAKNIQYF	TGTGCCAGCAGCCCCCGGGCCAAAAACATTCAGTACTTC
TRBV9	TRBJ2-7	TRBD2	-	CASSVGSGPTSGLAGLEDYEQYF	TGTGCCAGCAGCGTAGGCTCAGGGCCAACGAGTGGACTAGCGGGATTAGAGGATTACGAGCAGTACTTC
TRBV28	TRBJ1-5	-	-	CASSLPGDQPQHF	TGTGCCAGCAGTTTGCCGGGGGATCAGCCCCAGCATTTT
TRBV25-1	TRBJ1-2	-	-	CASSEGADGYTF	TGTGCCAGCAGTGAAGGGGCGGATGGCTACACCTTC
TRBV12-3/TRBV12-4	TRBJ2-2	-	-	CASSFVGGELFF	TGTGCCAGCAGTTTCGTGGGCGGGGAGCTGTTTTTT
TRBV6-1	TRBJ2-5	-	-	CASSEGGTQETQYF	TGTGCCAGCAGTGAAGGGGGAACCCAAGAGACCCAGTACTTC
TRBV15	TRBJ2-1	TRBD1	-	CATSPVNRRDRAYNEQFF	TGTGCCACCAGCCCCGTCAACCGCCGGGACAGGGCCTACAATGAGCAGTTCTTC
TRBV10-2	TRBJ1-4	-	-	CASSFLTSPSTNEKLFF	TGCGCCAGCAGCTTCTTAACAAGTCCCTCAACTAATGAAAAACTGTTTTTT
TRBV28	TRBJ2-1	TRBD2	-	CASSLYVAGVGNEQFF	TGTGCCAGCAGTTTATACGTAGCGGGAGTAGGGAATGAGCAGTTCTTC
TRBV27	TRBJ1-1	-	-	CASSLRYGRAFF	TGTGCCAGCAGTTTAAGGTATGGGAGGGCTTTCTTT
TRBV30	TRBJ1-2	-	-	CAWSVGDFAGYTF	TGTGCCTGGAGTGTAGGCGATTTCGCCGGCTACACCTTC
TRBV19	TRBJ2-2	TRBD2	-	CASSSGRAAGELFF	TGTGCCAGTAGTAGCGGGAGGGCCGCCGGGGAGCTGTTTTTT
TRBV9	TRBJ1-5	-	-	CASSVDGQGNQPQHF	TGTGCCAGCAGCGTAGATGGGCAGGGCAATCAGCCCCAGCATTTT
TRBV7-9	TRBJ2-1	TRBD2	-	CASSRTSGSIGEQFF	TGTGCCAGCAGCCGAACTAGCGGGAGTATCGGTGAGCAGTTCTTC
TRBV29-1	TRBJ2-2	-	-	CSVGTLGNTGELFF	TGCAGCGTGGGAACCCTAGGGAACACCGGGGAGCTGTTTTTT
TRBV6-6	TRBJ2-5	TRBD2	-	CASRTALAGEVETQYF	TGTGCCAGCAGAACCGCCTTAGCGGGAGAAGTAGAGACCCAGTACTTC
TRBV7-3	TRBJ2-3	TRBD2	-	CASSLYLAGTTDTQYF	TGTGCCAGCAGCTTATACCTAGCGGGGACCACAGATACGCAGTATTTT
TRBV7-9	TRBJ2-5	-	-	CASSFLGAQETQYF	TGTGCCAGCAGCTTCTTGGGGGCTCAAGAGACCCAGTACTTC
TRBV7-9	TRBJ2-1	TRBD2	-	CATTSGTYNEQFF	TGTGCCACCACGAGCGGGACTTACAATGAGCAGTTCTTC
TRBV18	TRBJ2-3	-	-	CASSPTSDTDTQYF	TGTGCCAGCTCACCAACTAGTGACACAGATACGCAGTATTTT
TRBV5-6	TRBJ2-2	TRBD2	few	CASSTGRAGELFF	TGTGCCAGCAGCACCGGGAGGGCCGGGGAGCTGTTTTTT
TRBV7-2	TRBJ1-2	TRBD1	-	CASSESGGEAYGYTF	TGTGCCAGCAGCGAATCAGGGGGGGAAGCCTATGGCTACACCTTC
TRBV9	TRBJ1-3	TRBD1	-	CASSAGQGNGNTIYF	TGTGCCAGCAGCGCCGGACAGGGGAACGGAAACACCATATATTTT
TRBV6-5	TRBJ1-5	-	-	CASSYSQGNQPQHF	TGTGCCAGCAGTTACTCCCAGGGCAATCAGCCCCAGCATTTT
TRBV5-4	TRBJ2-7	TRBD2	-	CASSLTGGPSEQYF	TGTGCCAGCAGCTTAACGGGAGGGCCTAGCGAGCAGTACTTC
TRBV27	TRBJ2-3	TRBD2	-	CASSLKAGGLITLGDTQYF	TGTGCCAGCAGTTTAAAGGCGGGAGGCCTAATTACGCTCGGAGATACGCAGTATTTT
TRBV7-2	TRBJ2-7	-	-	CASSTRQTFYEQYF	TGTGCCAGCAGCACGAGGCAGACCTTCTACGAGCAGTACTTC
TRBV5-1	TRBJ2-7	-	-	CASSGGSGSYEQYF	TGCGCCAGCAGCGGAGGTTCCGGCTCCTACGAGCAGTACTTC
TRBV10-2	TRBJ2-5	TRBD2	-	CASRREVGETQYF	TGCGCCAGCAGGCGGGAGGTGGGGGAGACCCAGTACTTC
TRBV3-1/TRBV3-2	TRBJ2-7	TRBD1	-	CTSSQEQGEDYEQYF	TGTACCAGCAGCCAAGAACAGGGGGAGGACTACGAGCAGTACTTC
TRBV7-2	TRBJ2-7	-	-	CASSLGAGQLYEQYF	TGTGCCAGCAGCTTAGGGGCGGGACAGCTTTACGAGCAGTACTTC
TRBV5-1	TRBJ1-1	-	-	CASHRVENTEAFF	TGCGCCAGCCACCGAGTGGAGAACACTGAAGCTTTCTTT
TRBV11-2	TRBJ2-3	-	-	CASSPRARTITDTQYF	TGTGCCAGCAGCCCCCGGGCTAGGACAATCACAGATACGCAGTATTTT
TRBV7-8	TRBJ2-7	-	-	CASSLVTGEHEQYF	TGTGCCAGCAGCTTAGTCACGGGAGAGCACGAGCAGTACTTC
TRBV20-1	TRBJ1-1	-	-	CSARGGEEAFF	TGCAGTGCTAGAGGCGGGGAGGAAGCTTTCTTT
TRBV9	TRBJ1-2	-	-	CASSVAEGYGYTF	TGTGCCAGCAGCGTAGCTGAGGGCTATGGCTACACCTTC
TRBV2	TRBJ2-2	TRBD2	-	CASSFLGLAGTNTGELFF	TGTGCCAGCAGTTTCCTGGGGCTAGCGGGGACGAACACCGGGGAGCTGTTTTTT
TRBV28	TRBJ2-1	-	-	CASSPGTRVGEQFF	TGTGCCAGCAGTCCCGGGACCCGTGTTGGGGAGCAGTTCTTC
TRBV25-1	TRBJ2-7	-	-	CASSEYWSYEQYF	TGTGCCAGCAGTGAATATTGGTCCTACGAGCAGTACTTC
TRBV27	TRBJ2-1	TRBD2	-	CASSGLAGRNGQFF	TGTGCCAGCAGCGGACTAGCGGGAAGGAATGGGCAGTTCTTC
TRBV18	TRBJ1-5	TRBD1	-	CASSPQGQVGNQPQHF	TGTGCCAGCTCACCCCAGGGACAGGTTGGGAATCAGCCCCAGCATTTT
TRBV7-2	TRBJ2-5	TRBD2	-	CASSRGSGGEETQYF	TGTGCCAGCAGTCGCGGTAGCGGGGGGGAGGAGACCCAGTACTTC
TRBV25-1	TRBJ2-1	-	-	CASTGVGFGEQFF	TGTGCCAGCACAGGGGTGGGATTTGGTGAGCAGTTCTTC